The next 12 T cell receptor beta chains were all read from a single sample in a study of T cells in Graves' hyperthyroidism and ophthalmopathy. Amplification targeted TCR beta CDR3 regions from RNA transcripts. The TCR CDR3 first-round RT-PCR relied on the HTBI primer set. TCRdb re-analysed the multiplex PCR reads in MiXCR, keeping a single row per CDR3 protein. In the table there are hundreds of thousands of distinct CDR3 sequences, over 15% of which are singletons. Sequencing was done on a sample of blood. The source of these receptors is a woman in her late teens or twenties with Graves' hyperthyroidism.

A few counts support this clonotype. The V call is TRBV11-2, the J call TRBJ2-1; unclear D gene. Germline assignment: CDR1 SGHAT and CDR2 FQNNGV. V lost 5 bases and J 1 base, leaving 12 bases between the germline ends. CDR3 length equals 15 residues. The CDR3 protein is CASSTRTDSYNEQFF. The CDR3 DNA follows: TGTGCCAGCAGCACACGGACGGATTCCTACAATGAGCAGTTCTTC.

The CDR3 here is CASSLVWDSYEQYF. CDR3 coding DNA: TGTGCCAGCAGTTTAGTATGGGACAGCTACGAGCAGTACTTC. This rearrangement joins TRBV28 to TRBJ2-7; 7 nucleotides line up with TRBD1. In germline, CDR1 is MDHEN, CDR2 SYDVKM. This CDR3 is built from 14 residues. With V trimmed by 2 bases and J by 3 bases, 4 bases remained unmatched.

The V gene is TRBV2, the J gene TRBJ2-5; a possible D gene is TRBD2 (5 bases). V lost 6 bases to trimming and J lost 3 bases, with 11 bases between them. This CDR3 is built from 13 residues. From germline, CDR1 is SNHLY and CDR2 FYNNEI. Here the CDR3 reads CASRDLAEETQYF. CDR3 nucleotides: TGTGCCAGCAGGGACCTAGCAGAAGAGACCCAGTACTTC.

This clonotype was recorded many times. The chain uses TRBV3-1 and TRBJ2-3; 11 bases map to TRBD2. Trimming at V came to 2 bases and at J to 2 bases, leaving 3 bases not matched to a gene. CDR3 length: 16 residues. Per the germline V gene, CDR1 is LGHDT and CDR2 is YNNKEL (reference sequence). The chain's CDR3 is CASSQRLAGNTDTQYF. CDR3 sequence (DNA): TGTGCCAGCAGCCAAAGACTAGCGGGAAACACAGATACGCAGTATTTT.

The chain couples TRBV11-2 to TRBJ2-5, with D maybe TRBD1 (6 bases). Germline CDR1 is SGHAT and CDR2 is FQNNGV. CDR3 length: 16 residues. Trimming shortened V by 4 bases and J by 5 bases, and 20 bases separated the two germline ends. The CDR3 nucleotides read TGTGCCAGCAGCTCGGGTCCAGGGGCGGTGGGTGAGACCCAGTACTTC. Residues: CASSSGPGAVGETQYF. The full variable domain, in which reference TRBV11-2 and TRBJ2-5 provide the parts outside the CDR3, is EAGVAQSPRYKIIEKRQSVAFWCNPISGHATLYWYQQILGQGPKLLIQFQNNGVVDDSQLPKDRFSAERLKGVDSTLKIQPAKLEDSAVYLCASSSGPGAVGETQYFGPGTRLLVL.

This clonotype has a handful of counts. This chain joins TRBV9 and TRBJ1-4; 12 bases are shared with TRBD1. The CDR3 covers 19 residues. Germline-derived CDR1 and CDR2 are SGDLS and YYNGEE. The ends lost 4 bases at V and 8 bases at J; junction bases unmatched: 18. This CDR3 is CASSLGPGQGAQKSEKLFF. Here the CDR3 DNA reads TGTGCCAGCAGCCTGGGCCCGGGACAGGGGGCCCAGAAAAGCGAAAAACTGTTTTTT.

On this clonotype itself: A much larger clonotype is one base distant, so this may be a read error. Here the CDR3 omits its conserved ending phenylalanine or tryptophan, so a read error is the likely source. J is TRBJ2-5 and V is TRBV28; D is uncertain. Germline V gene data show CDR1 as MDHEN and CDR2 as SYDVKM. This CDR3 has 15 amino acids. The CDR3 coding sequence is TGTGCGACCTCAACCCGGCAGCCCGACCAAGAGACCCAGTACCTC. Its protein is CATSTRQPDQETQYL.

V gene TRBV20-1 combines with J gene TRBJ1-1; 7 nucleotides line up with TRBD1. With V trimmed by 6 bases and J by 1 base, 8 bases remained unmatched. CDR1 DFQATT and CDR2 SNEGSKA come from the germline V gene (reference sequence). The CDR3 is 14 residues long. CDR3 DNA sequence: TGCAGTGCAATCGACAGGGTTAAGAACACTGAAGCTTTCTTT. As protein: CSAIDRVKNTEAFF.

This clonotype was found once. The chain recombines TRBV19 with TRBJ1-1; a weak D match, TRBD1 (6 bases). Deletions cut 5 bases from V and 1 base from J, with 11 bases between. The CDR3 length is 14 residues. Germline-derived CDR1 and CDR2 are LNHDA and SQIVND (reference sequence). The CDR3, as DNA: TGTGCCAGTAGTGTCGGACAGCAGAACACTGAAGCTTTCTTT. Protein sequence: CASSVGQQNTEAFF. The full variable domain, rest sourced from reference TRBV19 and TRBJ1-1, is DGGITQSPKYLFRKEGQNVTLSCEQNLNHDAMYWYRQDPGQGLRLIYYSQIVNDFQKGDIAEGYSVSREKKESFPLTVTSAQKNPTAFYLCASSVGQQNTEAFFGQGTRLTVV.

This clonotype has at least ten counts. The rearrangement links TRBV18 to TRBJ2-3; D is uncertain. The V gene's germline CDR1 is KGHSH and CDR2 LQKENI. The CDR3 covers 14 residues. V was shortened by 3 bases and J by 4 bases, with 11 bases between the two germline ends. CDR3 amino acids: CASSPIADSDTQYF. The DNA of the CDR3 is TGTGCCAGCTCACCTATAGCAGACTCAGATACGCAGTATTTT.

This clonotype was observed many times. The chain is built from TRBV9 and TRBJ2-6; 9 bases agree with TRBD1. The germline V gene encodes CDR1 SGDLS and CDR2 YYNGEE. The CDR3 spans 17 residues. Trimming took 5 bases from V and 1 from J; bases not matched to a gene: 7. Here the CDR3 DNA reads TGTGCCAGCAGTTACGGGACAGGGATTTCTGGGGCCAACGTCCTGACTTTC. Its protein product is CASSYGTGISGANVLTF.

This clonotype occurred a few times. Since a much larger clone is just one base distant, this may be a read error. This chain joins TRBV7-2 and TRBJ2-5, with TRBD2 matching over 10 bases. Germline values: CDR1 SGHTA, CDR2 FQGNSA. This CDR3 contains 17 residues. J lost 7 bases, V lost 5 bases, and 16 bases had no gene match. For the CDR3, the DNA is TGTGCCAGCAGCAGGGGTATTAGCGGGAGGACCCTGCGGACCCAGTACTTC. This sequence encodes CASSRGISGRTLRTQYF.